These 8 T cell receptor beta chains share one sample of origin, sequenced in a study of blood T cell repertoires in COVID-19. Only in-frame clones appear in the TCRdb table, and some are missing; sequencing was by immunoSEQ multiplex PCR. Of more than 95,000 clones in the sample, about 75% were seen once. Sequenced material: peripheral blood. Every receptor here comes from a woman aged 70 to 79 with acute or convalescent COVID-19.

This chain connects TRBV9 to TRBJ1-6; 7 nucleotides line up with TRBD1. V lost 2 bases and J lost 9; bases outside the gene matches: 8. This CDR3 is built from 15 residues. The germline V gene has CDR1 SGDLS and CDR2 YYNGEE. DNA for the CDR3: TGTGCCAGCAGCGTTACAGGGGTAGAGGGTTCACCCCTCCACTTT. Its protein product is CASSVTGVEGSPLHF.

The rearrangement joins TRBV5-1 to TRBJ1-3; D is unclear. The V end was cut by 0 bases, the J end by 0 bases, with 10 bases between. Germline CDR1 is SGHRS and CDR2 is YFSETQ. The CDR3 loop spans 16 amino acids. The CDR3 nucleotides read TGCGCCAGCAGCTTGGTTCCGCTCAGCTCTGGAAACACCATATATTTT. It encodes CASSLVPLSSGNTIYF. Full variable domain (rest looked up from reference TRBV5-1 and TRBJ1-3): KAGVTQTPRYLIKTRGQQVTLSCSPISGHRSVSWYQQTPGQGLQFLFEYFSETQRNKGNFPGRFSGRQFSNSRSEMNVSTLELGDSALYLCASSLVPLSSGNTIYFGEGSWLTVV.

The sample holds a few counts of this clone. CDR3 region: CASSLDQQGTGAETQYF. Here the CDR3 DNA reads TGTGCCAGCAGCTTAGATCAGCAGGGGACCGGCGCAGAGACCCAGTACTTC. This rearrangement joins TRBV11-2 to TRBJ2-5, with D tentatively TRBD1 (6 bases). CDR3 size: 17 residues. CDR1 is SGHAT, CDR2 FQNNGV, per germline. The V end was cut by 0 bases, the J end by 4 bases, with 18 bases between. Combining the CDR3 with reference TRBV11-2 and TRBJ2-5 gives the whole variable domain EAGVAQSPRYKIIEKRQSVAFWCNPISGHATLYWYQQILGQGPKLLIQFQNNGVVDDSQLPKDRFSAERLKGVDSTLKIQPAKLEDSAVYLCASSLDQQGTGAETQYFGPGTRLLVL.

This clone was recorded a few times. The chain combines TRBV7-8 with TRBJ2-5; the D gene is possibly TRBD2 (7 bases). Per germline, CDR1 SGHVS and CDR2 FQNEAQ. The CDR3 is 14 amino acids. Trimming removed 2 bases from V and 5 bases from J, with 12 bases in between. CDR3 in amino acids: CASSLLEGGETQYF. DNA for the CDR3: TGTGCCAGCAGCTTATTGGAGGGGGGGGAGACCCAGTACTTC. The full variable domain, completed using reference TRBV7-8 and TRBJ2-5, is GAGVSQSPRYKVAKRGQDVALRCDPISGHVSLFWYQQALGQGPEFLTYFQNEAQLDKSGLPSDRFFAERPEGSVSTLKIQRTQQEDSAVYLCASSLLEGGETQYFGPGTRLLVL.

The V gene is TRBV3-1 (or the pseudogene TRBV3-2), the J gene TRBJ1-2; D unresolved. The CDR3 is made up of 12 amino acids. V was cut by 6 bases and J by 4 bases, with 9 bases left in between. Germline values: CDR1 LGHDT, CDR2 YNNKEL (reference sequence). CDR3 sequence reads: CASSGRPYGYTF. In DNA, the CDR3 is TGTGCCAGCAGTGGGCGCCCCTATGGCTACACCTTC.

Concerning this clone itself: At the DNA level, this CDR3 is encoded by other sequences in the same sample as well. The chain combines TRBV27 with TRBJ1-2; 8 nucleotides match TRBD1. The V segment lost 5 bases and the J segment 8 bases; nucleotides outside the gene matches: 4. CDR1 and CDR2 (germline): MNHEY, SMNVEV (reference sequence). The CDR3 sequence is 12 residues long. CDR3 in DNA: TGTGCCAGCAGTCGGACAGGGATCGGCTACACCTTC. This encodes CASSRTGIGYTF.

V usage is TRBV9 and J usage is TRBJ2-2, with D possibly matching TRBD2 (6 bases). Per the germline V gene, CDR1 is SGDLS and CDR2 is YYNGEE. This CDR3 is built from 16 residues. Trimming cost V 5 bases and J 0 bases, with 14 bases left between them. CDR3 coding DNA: TGTGCCAGCAGACCCGGAGGGACGCCGAACACCGGGGAGCTGTTTTTT. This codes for CASRPGGTPNTGELFF. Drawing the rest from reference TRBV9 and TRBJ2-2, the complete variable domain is DSGVTQTPKHLITATGQRVTLRCSPRSGDLSVYWYQQSLDQGLQFLIQYYNGEERAKGNILERFSAQQFPDLHSELNLSSLELGDSALYFCASRPGGTPNTGELFFGEGSRLTVL.

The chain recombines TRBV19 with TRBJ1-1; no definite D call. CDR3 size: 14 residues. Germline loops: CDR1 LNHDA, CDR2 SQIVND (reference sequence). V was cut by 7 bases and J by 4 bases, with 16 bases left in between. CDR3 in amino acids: CASIRRRTGTEAFF. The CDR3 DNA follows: TGTGCCAGTATAAGGCGGCGTACCGGCACTGAAGCTTTCTTT.